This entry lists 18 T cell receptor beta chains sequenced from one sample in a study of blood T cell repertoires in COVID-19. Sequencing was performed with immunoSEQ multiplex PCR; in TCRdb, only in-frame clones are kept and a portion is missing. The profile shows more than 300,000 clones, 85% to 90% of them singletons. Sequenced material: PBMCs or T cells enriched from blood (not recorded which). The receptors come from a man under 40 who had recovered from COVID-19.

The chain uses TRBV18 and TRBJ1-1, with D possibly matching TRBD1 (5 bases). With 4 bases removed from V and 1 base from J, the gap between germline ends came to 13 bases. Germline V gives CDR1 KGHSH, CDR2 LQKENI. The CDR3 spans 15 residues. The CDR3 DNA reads TGTGCCAGCTCACAACAAGGACACGGGAACACTGAAGCTTTCTTT. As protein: CASSQQGHGNTEAFF. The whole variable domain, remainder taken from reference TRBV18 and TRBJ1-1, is NAGVMQNPRHLVRRRGQEARLRCSPMKGHSHVYWYRQLPEEGLKFMVYLQKENIIDESGMPKERFSAEFPKEGPSILRIQQVVRGDSAAYFCASSQQGHGNTEAFFGQGTRLTVV.

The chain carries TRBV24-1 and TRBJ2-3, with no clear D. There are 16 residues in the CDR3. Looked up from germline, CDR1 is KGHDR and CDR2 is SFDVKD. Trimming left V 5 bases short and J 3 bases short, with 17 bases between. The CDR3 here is CATSGARSQATDTQYF. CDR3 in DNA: TGTGCCACCAGTGGGGCCCGAAGCCAGGCGACAGATACGCAGTATTTT.

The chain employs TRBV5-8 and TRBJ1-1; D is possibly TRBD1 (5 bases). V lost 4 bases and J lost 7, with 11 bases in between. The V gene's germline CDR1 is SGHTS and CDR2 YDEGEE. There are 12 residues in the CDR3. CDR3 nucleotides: TGTGCCAGCAGCCTAACAGGCATTGAAGCTTTCTTT. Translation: CASSLTGIEAFF.

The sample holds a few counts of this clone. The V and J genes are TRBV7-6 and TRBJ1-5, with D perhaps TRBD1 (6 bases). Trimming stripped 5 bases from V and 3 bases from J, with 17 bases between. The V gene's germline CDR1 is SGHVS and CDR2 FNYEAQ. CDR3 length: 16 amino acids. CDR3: CASSQETGGNNQPQHF. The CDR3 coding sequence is TGTGCCAGCAGCCAAGAGACGGGGGGCAACAATCAGCCCCAGCATTTT.

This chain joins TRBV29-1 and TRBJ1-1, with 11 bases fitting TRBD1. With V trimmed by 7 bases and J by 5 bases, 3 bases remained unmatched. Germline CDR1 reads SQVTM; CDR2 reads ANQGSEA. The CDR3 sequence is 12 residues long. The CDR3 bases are TGCAGCGGCGGGACAGGGGGTACTGAAGCTTTCTTT. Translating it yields CSGGTGGTEAFF. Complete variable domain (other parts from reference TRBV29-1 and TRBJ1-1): SAVISQKPSRDICQRGTSLTIQCQVDSQVTMMFWYRQQPGQSLTLIATANQGSEATYESGFVIDKFPISRPNLTFSTLTVSNMSPEDSSIYLCSGGTGGTEAFFGQGTRLTVV.

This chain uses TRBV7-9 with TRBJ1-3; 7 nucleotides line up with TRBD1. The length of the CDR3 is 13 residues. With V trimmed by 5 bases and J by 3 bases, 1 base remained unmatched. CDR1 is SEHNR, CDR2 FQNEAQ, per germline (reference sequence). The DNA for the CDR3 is TGTGCCAGCAGCCGACAGGGTGGAAACACCATATATTTT. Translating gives CASSRQGGNTIYF.

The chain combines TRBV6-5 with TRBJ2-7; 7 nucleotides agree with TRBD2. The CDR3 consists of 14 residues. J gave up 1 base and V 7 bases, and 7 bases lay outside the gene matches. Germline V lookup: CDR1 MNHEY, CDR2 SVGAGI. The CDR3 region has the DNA TGTGCCAGCACCCCGTTTAGCGGGTCCTACGAGCAGTACTTC. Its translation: CASTPFSGSYEQYF.

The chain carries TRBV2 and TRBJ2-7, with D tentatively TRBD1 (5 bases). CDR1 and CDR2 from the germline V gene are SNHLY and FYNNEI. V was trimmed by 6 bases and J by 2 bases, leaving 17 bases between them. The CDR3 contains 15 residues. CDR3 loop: CASSKRGSRAYEQYF. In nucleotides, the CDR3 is TGTGCCAGCAGCAAAAGGGGATCCAGGGCCTACGAGCAGTACTTC.

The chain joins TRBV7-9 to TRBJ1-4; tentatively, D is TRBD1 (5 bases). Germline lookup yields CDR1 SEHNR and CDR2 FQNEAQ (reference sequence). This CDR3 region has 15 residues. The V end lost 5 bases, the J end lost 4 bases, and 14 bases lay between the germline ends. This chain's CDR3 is CASSGAGAYNEKLFF. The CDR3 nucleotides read TGTGCCAGCAGCGGGGCTGGGGCCTATAATGAAAAACTGTTTTTT. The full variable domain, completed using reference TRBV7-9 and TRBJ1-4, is DTGVSQNPRHKITKRGQNVTFRCDPISEHNRLYWYRQTLGQGPEFLTYFQNEAQLEKSRLLSDRFSAERPKGSFSTLEIQRTEQGDSAMYLCASSGAGAYNEKLFFGSGTQLSVL.

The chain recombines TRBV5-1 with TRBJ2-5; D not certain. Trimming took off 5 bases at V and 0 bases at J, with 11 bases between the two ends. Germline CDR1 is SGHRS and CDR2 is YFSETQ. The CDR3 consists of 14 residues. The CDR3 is CASRIYTHQETQYF. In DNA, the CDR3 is TGCGCCAGCAGGATTTATACACACCAAGAGACCCAGTACTTC.

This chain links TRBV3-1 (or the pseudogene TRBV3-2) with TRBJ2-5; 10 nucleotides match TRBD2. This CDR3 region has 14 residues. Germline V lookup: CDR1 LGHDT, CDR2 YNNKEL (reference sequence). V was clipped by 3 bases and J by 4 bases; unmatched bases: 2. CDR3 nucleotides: TGTGCCAGCAGCCAGCCTAGCGGGAGAGAGACCCAGTACTTC. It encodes CASSQPSGRETQYF.

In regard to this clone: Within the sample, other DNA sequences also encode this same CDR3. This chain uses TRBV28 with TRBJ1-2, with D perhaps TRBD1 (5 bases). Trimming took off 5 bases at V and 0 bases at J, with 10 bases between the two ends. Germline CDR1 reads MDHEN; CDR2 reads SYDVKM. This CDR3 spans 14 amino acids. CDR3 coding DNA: TGTGCCAGCAGTCCGTCGGGGGCTAACTATGGCTACACCTTC. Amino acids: CASSPSGANYGYTF.

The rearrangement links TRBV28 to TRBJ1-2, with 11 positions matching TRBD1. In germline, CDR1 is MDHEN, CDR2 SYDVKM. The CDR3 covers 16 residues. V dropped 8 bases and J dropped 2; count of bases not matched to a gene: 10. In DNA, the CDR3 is TGTGCCAGCGAAGGGACAGGGGGGCCAGTGAACTATGGCTACACCTTC. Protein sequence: CASEGTGGPVNYGYTF.

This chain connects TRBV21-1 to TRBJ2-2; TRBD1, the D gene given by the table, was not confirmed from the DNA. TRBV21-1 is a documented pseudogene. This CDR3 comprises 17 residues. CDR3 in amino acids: CASSKALLGQGRGELFF. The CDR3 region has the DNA TGTGCCAGCAGCAAAGCGCTTTTGGGACAGGGAAGGGGGGAGCTGTTTTTT.

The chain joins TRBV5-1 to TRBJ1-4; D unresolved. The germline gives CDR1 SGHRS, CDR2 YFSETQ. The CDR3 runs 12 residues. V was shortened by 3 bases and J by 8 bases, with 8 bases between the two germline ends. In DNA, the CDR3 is TGCGCCAGCAGCTCTAATAACGAAAAACTGTTTTTT. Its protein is CASSSNNEKLFF.

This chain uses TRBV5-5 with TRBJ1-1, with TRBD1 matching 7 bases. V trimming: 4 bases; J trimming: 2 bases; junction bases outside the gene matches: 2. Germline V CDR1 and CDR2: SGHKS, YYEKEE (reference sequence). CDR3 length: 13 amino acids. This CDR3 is CASSRDSNTEAFF. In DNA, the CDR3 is TGTGCCAGCAGCCGGGACAGTAACACTGAAGCTTTCTTT.

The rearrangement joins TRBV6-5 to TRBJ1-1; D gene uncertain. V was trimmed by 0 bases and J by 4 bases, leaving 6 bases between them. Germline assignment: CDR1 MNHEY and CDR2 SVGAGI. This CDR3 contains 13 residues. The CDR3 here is CASSYSHSTEAFF. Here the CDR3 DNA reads TGTGCCAGCAGTTACTCCCACAGCACTGAAGCTTTCTTT.

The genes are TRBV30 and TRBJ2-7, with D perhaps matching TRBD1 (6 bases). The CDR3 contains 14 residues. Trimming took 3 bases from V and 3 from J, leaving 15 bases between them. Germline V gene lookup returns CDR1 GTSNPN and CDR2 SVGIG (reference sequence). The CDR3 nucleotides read TGTGCCTGGAGGGGTGGACGGACAGTCTACGAGCAGTACTTC. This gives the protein CAWRGGRTVYEQYF.